The present TCR beta chain was sequenced within a study of shared clonotypes between healthy human individuals. Sequenced by immunoSEQ multiplex PCR; TCRdb stores in-frame clones only, minus some. The sample shows over a million clones, around 75% of them seen only once. All donors were healthy HIV-negative adults lacking recent acute infections or vaccinations. The investigators split CD4+ cells into a CD45RA+ naive subset and a CD45RA-negative memory subset. This CDR3 has 12 amino acids. With 6 bases removed from V and 9 bases from J, the gap between germline ends came to 14 bases. The germline gives CDR1 MNHEY, CDR2 SMNVEV (reference sequence).

V is TRBV27 and J is TRBJ1-1; TRBD1 might be the D (5 bases). The TCR originated in a man aged 18 to 30 in good health. The material sequenced was memory CD4+ T cells sorted from blood. Subset meaning: CD45RA-negative fraction. CDR3 sequence reads: CASRTQGLKAFF. In nucleotides, the CDR3 is TGTGCCAGCAGGACCCAGGGATTAAAAGCTTTCTTT.